This T cell receptor (beta chain) was retrieved from a study of blood T cells in healthy people across ages. Germline CDR1 reads SGHDT; CDR2 reads YYEEEE. The CDR3 extends over 13 amino acids. Trimming cost V 2 bases and J 5 bases, with 10 bases left between them. The study's findings and limits: It was not possible, with unsorted PBMCs, to conclusively compare naive and antigen-experienced cells. Donor CMV status was unknown, possibly confounding expanded clonotype changes.

Every donor contributed around 10 milliliters of peripheral blood by blood draw. Turning to this clonotype: The antigen remains unidentified.

Next came a second PCR, run for about 7 to 12 cycles, which used a sample-barcoded 5' primer along with a J-beta primer mix. The authors tagged each cDNA molecule using a template-switch adaptor with 12 random nucleotides. TCRdb called the 5' RACE reads again in MiXCR, with one record for every CDR3 protein. The table shows some 760,000 distinct CDR3 sequences, with 25% occurring only once. These data were also reused for a study on T cells of mothers and their children.

This sequence was found in a boy aged 5-17 years in good health. This rearrangement joins TRBV5-6 to TRBJ2-5; perhaps TRBD1 as D (5 bases). Sequencing was carried out using blood. Here the CDR3 reads CASSLGHWETQYF. In nucleotides, the CDR3 is TGTGCCAGCAGCTTAGGACATTGGGAGACCCAGTACTTC.